A single T cell receptor (beta chain) is shown here with its context. These data originate in a study of T cells after yellow fever vaccination. Study as a whole: SMART-Seq v4 Ultra Low Input served to prepare low-cell-number fractions.

CDR1 and CDR2 from the germline V gene are MNHEY and SVGAGI. Trimming shortened V by 8 bases and J by 5 bases, and 21 bases separated the two germline ends. The CDR3 contains 15 residues. The study made its TCR cDNA through 5'RACE template switching. That step introduced a universal primer site along with UMIs. TCRdb reprocessed the 5' RACE reads with MiXCR, giving one entry per CDR3 protein. The table includes 300,000 to 350,000 distinct CDR3 sequences, roughly 4% detected once. The chain links TRBV6-5 to TRBJ1-1; perhaps TRBD1 as D (6 bases). The sequence was obtained from a man younger than 35 who received the YFV17D yellow fever vaccine. This specimen was PBMCs, taken 5 days after the yellow fever booster vaccination. CDR3 nucleotides: TGTGCCAGCTACGTCAACAGGGCGGGGGGTACTGAAGCTTTCTTT. This sequence encodes CASYVNRAGGTEAFF.